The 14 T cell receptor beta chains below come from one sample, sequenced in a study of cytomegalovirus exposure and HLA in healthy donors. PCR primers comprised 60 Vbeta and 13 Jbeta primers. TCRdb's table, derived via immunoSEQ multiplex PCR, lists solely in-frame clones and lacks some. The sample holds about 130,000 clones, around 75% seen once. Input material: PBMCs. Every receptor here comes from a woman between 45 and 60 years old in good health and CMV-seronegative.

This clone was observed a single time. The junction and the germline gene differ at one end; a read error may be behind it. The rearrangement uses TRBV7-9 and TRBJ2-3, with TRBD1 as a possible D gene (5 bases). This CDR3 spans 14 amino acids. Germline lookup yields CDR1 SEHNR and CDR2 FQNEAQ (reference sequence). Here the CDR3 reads CSSSFAGNTDTQYF. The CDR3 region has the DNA TGTTCCAGCAGCTTTGCAGGGAACACAGATACGCAGTATTTT.

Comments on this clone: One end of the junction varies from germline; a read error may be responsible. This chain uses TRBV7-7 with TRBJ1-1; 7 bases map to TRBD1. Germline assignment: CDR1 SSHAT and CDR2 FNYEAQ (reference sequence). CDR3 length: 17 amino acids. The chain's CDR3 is CASSLARDRVSDTEAFF. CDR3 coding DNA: TGTGCTAGCAGCTTAGCGCGAGACAGGGTAAGCGACACTGAAGCTTTCTTT.

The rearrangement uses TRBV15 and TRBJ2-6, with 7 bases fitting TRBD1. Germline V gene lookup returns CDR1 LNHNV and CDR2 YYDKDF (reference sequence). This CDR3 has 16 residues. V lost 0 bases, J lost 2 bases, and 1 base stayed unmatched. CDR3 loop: CATSRDTGAGANVLTF. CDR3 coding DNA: TGTGCCACCAGCAGAGATACAGGGGCTGGGGCCAACGTCCTGACTTTC.

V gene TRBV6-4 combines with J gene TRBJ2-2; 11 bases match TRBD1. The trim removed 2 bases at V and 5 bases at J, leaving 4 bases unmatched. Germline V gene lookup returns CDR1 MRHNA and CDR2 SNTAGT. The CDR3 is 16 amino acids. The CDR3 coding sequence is TGTGCCAGCAGTGACCCCGGGACAGGGGGGACCGGGGAGCTGTTTTTT. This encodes CASSDPGTGGTGELFF.

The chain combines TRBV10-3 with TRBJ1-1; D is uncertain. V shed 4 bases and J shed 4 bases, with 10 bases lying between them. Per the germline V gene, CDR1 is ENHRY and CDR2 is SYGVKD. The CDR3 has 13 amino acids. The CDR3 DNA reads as TGTGCCATCAGTGGCCAGACAAGCACTGAAGCTTTCTTT. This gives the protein CAISGQTSTEAFF.

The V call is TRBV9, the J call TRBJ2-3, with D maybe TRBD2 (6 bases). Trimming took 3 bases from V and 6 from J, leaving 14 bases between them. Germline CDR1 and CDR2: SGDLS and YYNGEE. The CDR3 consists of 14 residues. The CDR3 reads CASSAGGDGDTQYF. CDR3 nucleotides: TGTGCCAGCAGCGCTGGAGGGGATGGGGATACGCAGTATTTT.

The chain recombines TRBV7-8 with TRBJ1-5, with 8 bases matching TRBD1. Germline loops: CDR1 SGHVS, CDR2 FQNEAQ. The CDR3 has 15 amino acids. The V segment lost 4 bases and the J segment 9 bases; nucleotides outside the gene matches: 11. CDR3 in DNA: TGTGCCAGCAGCTCCGCGACAGGGGTAATCAGGCCCCAGCATTTT. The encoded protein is CASSSATGVIRPQHF.

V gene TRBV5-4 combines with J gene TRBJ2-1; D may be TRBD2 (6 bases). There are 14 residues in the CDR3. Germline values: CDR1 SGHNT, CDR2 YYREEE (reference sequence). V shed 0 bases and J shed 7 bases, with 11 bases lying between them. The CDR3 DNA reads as TGTGCCAGCAGCTTGGCACTAGCACGGAATGAGCAGTTCTTC. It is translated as CASSLALARNEQFF.

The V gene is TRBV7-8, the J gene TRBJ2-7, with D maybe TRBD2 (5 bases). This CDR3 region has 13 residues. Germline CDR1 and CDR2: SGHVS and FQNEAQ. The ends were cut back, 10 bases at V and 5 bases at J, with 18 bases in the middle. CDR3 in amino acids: CATNGGPRDEQYF. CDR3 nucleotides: TGTGCCACCAACGGAGGACCGAGGGACGAGCAGTACTTC.

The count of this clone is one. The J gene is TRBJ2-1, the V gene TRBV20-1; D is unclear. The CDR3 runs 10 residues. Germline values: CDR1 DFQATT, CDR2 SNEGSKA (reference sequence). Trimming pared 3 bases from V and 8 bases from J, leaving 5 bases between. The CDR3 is CSASIDEQFF. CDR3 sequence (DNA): TGCAGTGCTAGTATCGATGAGCAGTTCTTC.

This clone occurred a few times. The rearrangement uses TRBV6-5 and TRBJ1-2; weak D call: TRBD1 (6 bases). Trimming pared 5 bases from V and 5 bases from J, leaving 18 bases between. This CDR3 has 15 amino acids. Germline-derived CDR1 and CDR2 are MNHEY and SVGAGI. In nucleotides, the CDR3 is TGTGCCAGCAGTACCCTGACAGGTTCGGGGTATGGCTACACCTTC. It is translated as CASSTLTGSGYGYTF.

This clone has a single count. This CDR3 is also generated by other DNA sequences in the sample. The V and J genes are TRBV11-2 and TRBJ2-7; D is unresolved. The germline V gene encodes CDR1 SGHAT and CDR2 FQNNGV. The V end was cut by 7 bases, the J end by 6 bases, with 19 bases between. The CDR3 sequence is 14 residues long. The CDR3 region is CASTGILKTGEQYF. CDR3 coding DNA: TGTGCCAGCACCGGAATTCTAAAGACGGGCGAGCAGTACTTC.

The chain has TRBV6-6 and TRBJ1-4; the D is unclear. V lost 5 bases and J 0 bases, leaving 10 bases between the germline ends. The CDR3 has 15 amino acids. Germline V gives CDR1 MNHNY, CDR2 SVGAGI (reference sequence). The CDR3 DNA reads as TGTGCCAGCAGTGCCTCCGGGACAACTAATGAAAAACTGTTTTTT. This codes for CASSASGTTNEKLFF.

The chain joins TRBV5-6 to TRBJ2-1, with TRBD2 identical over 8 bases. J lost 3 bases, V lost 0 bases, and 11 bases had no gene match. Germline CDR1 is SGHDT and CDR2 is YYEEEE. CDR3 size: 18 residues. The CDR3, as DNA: TGTGCCAGCAGCTTGGAGGGACTAGTGGGACCTTACTACAATGAGCAGTTCTTC. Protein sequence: CASSLEGLVGPYYNEQFF.